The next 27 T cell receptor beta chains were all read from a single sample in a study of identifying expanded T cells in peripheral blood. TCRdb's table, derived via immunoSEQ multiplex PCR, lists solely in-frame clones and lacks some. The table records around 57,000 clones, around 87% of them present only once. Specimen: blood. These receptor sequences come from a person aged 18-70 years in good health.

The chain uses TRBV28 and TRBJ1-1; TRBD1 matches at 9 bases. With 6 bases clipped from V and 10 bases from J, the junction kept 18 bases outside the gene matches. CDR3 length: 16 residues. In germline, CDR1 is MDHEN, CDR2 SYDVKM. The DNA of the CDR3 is TGTGCCAGCAGCCCTACACCGGGACAGGGCAAGGTACCAGCTTTCTTT. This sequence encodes CASSPTPGQGKVPAFF.

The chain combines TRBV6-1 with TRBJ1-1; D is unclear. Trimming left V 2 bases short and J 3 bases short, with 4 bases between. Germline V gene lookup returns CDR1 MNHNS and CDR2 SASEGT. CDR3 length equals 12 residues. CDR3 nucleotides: TGTGCCAGCAGTGAAAGATACACTGAAGCTTTCTTT. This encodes CASSERYTEAFF.

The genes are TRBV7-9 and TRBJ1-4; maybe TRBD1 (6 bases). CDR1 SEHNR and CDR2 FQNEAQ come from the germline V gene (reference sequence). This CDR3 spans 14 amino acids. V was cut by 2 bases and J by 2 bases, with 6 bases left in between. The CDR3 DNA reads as TGTGCCAGCAGCTTACAGGGGACTAATGAAAAACTGTTTTTT. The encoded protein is CASSLQGTNEKLFF.

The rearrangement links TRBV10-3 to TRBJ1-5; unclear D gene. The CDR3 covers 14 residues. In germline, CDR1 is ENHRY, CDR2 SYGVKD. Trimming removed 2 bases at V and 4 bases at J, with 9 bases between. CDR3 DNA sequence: TGTGCCATCAGTGAGGGGCAGCCGAATCAGCCCCAGCATTTT. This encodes CAISEGQPNQPQHF.

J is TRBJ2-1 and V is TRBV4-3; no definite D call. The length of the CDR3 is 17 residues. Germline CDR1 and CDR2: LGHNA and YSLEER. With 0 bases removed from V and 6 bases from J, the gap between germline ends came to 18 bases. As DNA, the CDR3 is TGCGCCAGCAGCCAAGATCTCGCGGTAGGGTCGGGCAATGAGCAGTTCTTC. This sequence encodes CASSQDLAVGSGNEQFF.

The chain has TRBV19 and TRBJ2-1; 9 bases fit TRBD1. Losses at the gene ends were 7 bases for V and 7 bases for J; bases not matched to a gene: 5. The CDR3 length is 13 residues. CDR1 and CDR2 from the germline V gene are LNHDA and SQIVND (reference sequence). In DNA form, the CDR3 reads TGTGCCAGTAAAGGGACAGGGACAAATGAGCAGTTCTTC. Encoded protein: CASKGTGTNEQFF.

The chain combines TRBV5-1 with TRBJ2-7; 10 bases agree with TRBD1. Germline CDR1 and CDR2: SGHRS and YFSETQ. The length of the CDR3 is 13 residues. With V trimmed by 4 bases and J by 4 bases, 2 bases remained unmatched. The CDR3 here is CASSGTGVYEQYF. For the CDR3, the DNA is TGCGCCAGCAGCGGGACAGGGGTTTACGAGCAGTACTTC. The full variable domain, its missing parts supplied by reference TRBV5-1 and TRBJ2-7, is KAGVTQTPRYLIKTRGQQVTLSCSPISGHRSVSWYQQTPGQGLQFLFEYFSETQRNKGNFPGRFSGRQFSNSRSEMNVSTLELGDSALYLCASSGTGVYEQYFGPGTRLTVT.

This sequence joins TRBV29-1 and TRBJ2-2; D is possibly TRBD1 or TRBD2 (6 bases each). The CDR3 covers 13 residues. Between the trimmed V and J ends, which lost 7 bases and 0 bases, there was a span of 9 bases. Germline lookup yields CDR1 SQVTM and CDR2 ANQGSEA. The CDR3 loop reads CSARDTNTGELFF. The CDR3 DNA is TGCAGCGCGCGGGACACGAACACCGGGGAGCTGTTTTTT.

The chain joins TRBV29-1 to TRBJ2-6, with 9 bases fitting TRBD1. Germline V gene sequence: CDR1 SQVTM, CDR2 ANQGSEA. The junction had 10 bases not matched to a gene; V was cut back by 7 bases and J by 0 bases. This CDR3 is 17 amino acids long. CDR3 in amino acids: CSAIPGQGSSGANVLTF. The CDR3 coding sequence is TGCAGCGCTATACCGGGACAGGGAAGCTCTGGGGCCAACGTCCTGACTTTC.

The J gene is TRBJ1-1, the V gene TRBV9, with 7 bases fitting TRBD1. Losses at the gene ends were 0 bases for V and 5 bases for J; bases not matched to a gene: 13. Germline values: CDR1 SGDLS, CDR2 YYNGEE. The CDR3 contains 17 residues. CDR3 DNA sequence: TGTGCCAGCAGCGTAGCTCCCGTTGACAGGGTACTTACTGAAGCTTTCTTT. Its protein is CASSVAPVDRVLTEAFF.

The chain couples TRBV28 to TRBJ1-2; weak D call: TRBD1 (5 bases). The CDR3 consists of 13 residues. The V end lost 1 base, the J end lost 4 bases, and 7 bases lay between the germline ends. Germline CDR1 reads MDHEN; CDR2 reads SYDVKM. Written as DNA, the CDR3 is TGTGCCAGCAGTTTATCGGGGGGCTATGGCTACACCTTC. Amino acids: CASSLSGGYGYTF.

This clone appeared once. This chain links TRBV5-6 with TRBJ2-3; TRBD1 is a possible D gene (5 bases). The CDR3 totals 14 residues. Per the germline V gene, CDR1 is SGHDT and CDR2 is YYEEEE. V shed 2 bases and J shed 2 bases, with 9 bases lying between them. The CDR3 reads CASSLSGFTDTQYF. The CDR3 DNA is TGTGCCAGCAGCTTATCAGGGTTCACAGATACGCAGTATTTT. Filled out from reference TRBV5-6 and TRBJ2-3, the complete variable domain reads DAGVTQSPTHLIKTRGQQVTLRCSPKSGHDTVSWYQQALGQGPQFIFQYYEEEERQRGNFPDRFSGHQFPNYSSELNVNALLLGDSALYLCASSLSGFTDTQYFGPGTRLTVL.

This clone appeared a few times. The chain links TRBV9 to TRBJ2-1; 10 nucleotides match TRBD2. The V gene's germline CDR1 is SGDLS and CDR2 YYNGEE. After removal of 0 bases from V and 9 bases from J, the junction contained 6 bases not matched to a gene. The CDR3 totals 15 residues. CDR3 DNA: TGTGCCAGCAGCGTAGCTAGCGGGGGAAGGGGTGAGCAGTTCTTC. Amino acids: CASSVASGGRGEQFF.

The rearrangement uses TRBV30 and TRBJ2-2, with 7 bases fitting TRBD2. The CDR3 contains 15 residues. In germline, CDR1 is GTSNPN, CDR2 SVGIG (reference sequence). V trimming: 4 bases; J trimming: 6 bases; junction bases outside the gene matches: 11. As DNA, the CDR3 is TGTGCCTGGACTCTCCCTCCGGGGGGAGCCGGGGAGCTGTTTTTT. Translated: CAWTLPPGGAGELFF.

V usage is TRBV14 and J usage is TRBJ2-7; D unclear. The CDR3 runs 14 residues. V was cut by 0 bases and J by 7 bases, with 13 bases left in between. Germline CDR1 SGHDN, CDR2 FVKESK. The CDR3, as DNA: TGTGCCAGCAGCCAAGATGTGGGGTCAACAGAGCAGTACTTC. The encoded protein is CASSQDVGSTEQYF.

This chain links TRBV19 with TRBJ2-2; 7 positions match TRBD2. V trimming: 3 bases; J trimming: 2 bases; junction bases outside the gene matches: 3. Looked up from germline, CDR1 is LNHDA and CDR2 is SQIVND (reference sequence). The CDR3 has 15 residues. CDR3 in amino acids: CASSISGPNTGELFF. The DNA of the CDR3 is TGTGCCAGTAGTATTAGCGGGCCAAACACCGGGGAGCTGTTTTTT. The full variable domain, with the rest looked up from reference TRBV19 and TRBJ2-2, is DGGITQSPKYLFRKEGQNVTLSCEQNLNHDAMYWYRQDPGQGLRLIYYSQIVNDFQKGDIAEGYSVSREKKESFPLTVTSAQKNPTAFYLCASSISGPNTGELFFGEGSRLTVL.

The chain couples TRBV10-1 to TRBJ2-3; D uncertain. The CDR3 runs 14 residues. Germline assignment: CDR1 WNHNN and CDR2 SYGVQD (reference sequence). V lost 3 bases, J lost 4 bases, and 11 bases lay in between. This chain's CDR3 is CASSDGGFADTQYF. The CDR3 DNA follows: TGCGCCAGCAGTGATGGTGGATTCGCAGATACGCAGTATTTT.

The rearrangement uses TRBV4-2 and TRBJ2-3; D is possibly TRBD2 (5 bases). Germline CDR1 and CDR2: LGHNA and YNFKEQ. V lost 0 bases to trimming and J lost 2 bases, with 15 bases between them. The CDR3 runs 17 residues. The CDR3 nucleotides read TGTGCCAGCAGCCAAGATTGGACGGGGAGACACACAGATACGCAGTATTTT. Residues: CASSQDWTGRHTDTQYF.

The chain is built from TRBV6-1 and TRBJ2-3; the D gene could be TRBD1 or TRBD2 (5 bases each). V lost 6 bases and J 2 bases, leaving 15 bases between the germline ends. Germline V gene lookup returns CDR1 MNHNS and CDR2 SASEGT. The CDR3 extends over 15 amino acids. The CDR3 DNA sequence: TGTGCCAGCAGACTCTCAGGGAGTCCCACAGATACGCAGTATTTT. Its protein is CASRLSGSPTDTQYF.

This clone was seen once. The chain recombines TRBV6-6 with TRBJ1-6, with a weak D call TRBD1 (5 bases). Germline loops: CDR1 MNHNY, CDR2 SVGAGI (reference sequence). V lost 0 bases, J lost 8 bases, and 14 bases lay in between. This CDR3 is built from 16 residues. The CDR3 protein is CASSYSPGQPHSPLHF. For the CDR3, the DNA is TGTGCCAGCAGTTACTCCCCAGGACAACCTCATTCACCCCTCCACTTT.

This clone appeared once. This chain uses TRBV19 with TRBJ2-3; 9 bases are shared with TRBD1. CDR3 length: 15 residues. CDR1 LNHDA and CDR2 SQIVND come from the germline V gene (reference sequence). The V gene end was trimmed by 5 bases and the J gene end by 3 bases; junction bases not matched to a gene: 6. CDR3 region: CASSGTGGATDTQYF. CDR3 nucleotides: TGTGCCAGTAGTGGCACAGGGGGCGCGACAGATACGCAGTATTTT.

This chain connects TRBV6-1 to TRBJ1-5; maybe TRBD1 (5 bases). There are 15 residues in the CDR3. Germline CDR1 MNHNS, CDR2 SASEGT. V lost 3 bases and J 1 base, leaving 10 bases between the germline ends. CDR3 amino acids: CASSEFWDSNQPQHF. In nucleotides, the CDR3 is TGTGCCAGCAGTGAGTTTTGGGACAGCAATCAGCCCCAGCATTTT.

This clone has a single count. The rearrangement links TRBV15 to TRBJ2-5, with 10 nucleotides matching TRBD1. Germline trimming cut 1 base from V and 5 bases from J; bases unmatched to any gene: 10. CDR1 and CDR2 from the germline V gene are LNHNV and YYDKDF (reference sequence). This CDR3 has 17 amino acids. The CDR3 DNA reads TGTGCCACCAGCAGAGTTACCGTGACAGGGGGCAGGGAGACCCAGTACTTC. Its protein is CATSRVTVTGGRETQYF.

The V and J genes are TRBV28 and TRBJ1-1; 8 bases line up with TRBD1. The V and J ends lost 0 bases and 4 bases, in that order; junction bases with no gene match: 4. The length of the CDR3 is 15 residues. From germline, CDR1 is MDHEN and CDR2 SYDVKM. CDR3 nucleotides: TGTGCCAGCAGTTTATGGACAGGGGAGAGCACTGAAGCTTTCTTT. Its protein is CASSLWTGESTEAFF.

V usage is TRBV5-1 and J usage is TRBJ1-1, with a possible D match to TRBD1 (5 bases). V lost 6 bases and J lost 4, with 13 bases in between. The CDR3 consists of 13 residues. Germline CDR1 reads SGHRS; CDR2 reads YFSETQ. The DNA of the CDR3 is TGCGCCAGCAAGGAAAGTGGGGGCACTGAAGCTTTCTTT. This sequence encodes CASKESGGTEAFF.

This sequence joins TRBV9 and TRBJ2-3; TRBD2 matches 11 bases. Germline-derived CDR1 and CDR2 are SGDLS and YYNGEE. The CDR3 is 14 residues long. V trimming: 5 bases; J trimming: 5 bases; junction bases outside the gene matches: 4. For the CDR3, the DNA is TGTGCCAGCAGTCTAGCGGGGGGATTAGATACGCAGTATTTT. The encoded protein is CASSLAGGLDTQYF. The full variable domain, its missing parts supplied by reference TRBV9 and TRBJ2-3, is DSGVTQTPKHLITATGQRVTLRCSPRSGDLSVYWYQQSLDQGLQFLIQYYNGEERAKGNILERFSAQQFPDLHSELNLSSLELGDSALYFCASSLAGGLDTQYFGPGTRLTVL.

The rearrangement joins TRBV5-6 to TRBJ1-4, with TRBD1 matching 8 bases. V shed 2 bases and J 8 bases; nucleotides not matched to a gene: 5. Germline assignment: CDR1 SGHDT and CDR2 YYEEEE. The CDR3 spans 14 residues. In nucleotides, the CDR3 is TGTGCCAGCAGCTTCGGACAGGGAGGGGAAAAACTGTTTTTT. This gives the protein CASSFGQGGEKLFF.